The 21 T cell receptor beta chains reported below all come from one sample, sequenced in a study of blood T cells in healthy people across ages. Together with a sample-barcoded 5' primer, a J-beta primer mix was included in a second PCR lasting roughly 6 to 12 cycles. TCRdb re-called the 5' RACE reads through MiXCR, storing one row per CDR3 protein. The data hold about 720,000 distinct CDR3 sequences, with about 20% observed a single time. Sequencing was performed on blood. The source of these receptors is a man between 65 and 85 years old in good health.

In nucleotides, the CDR3 is TGTGCCAGCAGCCCACCCGGGCATCAGCCCGACGCCTACAATGAGCAGTTCTTC. It codes for CASSPPGHQPDAYNEQFF. The chain uses TRBV3-1 and TRBJ2-1; no definite D call. Germline CDR1 and CDR2: LGHDT and YNNKEL (reference sequence). The CDR3 has 18 residues. Trimming took off 4 bases at V and 2 bases at J, with 21 bases between the two ends.

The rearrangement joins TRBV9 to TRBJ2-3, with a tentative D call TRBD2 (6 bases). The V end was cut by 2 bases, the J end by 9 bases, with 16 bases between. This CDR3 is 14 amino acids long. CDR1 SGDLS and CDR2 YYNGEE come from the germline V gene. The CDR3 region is CASSVGGSRATQYF. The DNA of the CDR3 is TGTGCCAGCAGCGTCGGAGGGTCGCGCGCCACGCAGTATTTT.

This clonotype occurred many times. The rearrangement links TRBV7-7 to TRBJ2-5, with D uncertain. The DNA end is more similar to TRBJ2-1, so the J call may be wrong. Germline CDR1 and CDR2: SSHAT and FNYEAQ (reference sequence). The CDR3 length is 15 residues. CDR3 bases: TGTGCCAGCAGCTTAAGTTCGTCTTGGGTCGATGAGCAGTTCTTC. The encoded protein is CASSLSSSWVDEQFF.

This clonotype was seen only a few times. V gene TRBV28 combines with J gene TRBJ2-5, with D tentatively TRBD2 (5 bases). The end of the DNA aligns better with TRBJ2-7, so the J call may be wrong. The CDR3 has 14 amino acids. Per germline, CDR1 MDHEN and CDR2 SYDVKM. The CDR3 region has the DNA TGTGCCAGCAGTAGAGGGCCTGGTCCCTACGAGCAGTACTTC. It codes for CASSRGPGPYEQYF.

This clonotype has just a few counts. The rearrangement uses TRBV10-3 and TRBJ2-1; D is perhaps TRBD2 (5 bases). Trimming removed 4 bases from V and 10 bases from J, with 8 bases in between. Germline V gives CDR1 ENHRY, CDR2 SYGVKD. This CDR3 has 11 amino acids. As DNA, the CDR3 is TGTGCCATCAGTGGACTAACCGAGCAGTTCTTC. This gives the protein CAISGLTEQFF.

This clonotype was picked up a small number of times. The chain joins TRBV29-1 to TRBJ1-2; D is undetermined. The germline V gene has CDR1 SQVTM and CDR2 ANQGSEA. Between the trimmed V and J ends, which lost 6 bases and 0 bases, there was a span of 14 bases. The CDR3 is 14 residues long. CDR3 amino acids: CSVPPGWANYGYTF. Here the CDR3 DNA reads TGCAGCGTCCCGCCCGGATGGGCTAACTATGGCTACACCTTC.

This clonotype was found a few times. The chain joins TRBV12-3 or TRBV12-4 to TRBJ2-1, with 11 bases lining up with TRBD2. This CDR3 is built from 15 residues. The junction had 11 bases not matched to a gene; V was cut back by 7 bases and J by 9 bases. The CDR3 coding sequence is TGTGCCAGCACCCAAACTAGCGGGAGCCTTAGTGAGCAGTTCTTC. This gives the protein CASTQTSGSLSEQFF.

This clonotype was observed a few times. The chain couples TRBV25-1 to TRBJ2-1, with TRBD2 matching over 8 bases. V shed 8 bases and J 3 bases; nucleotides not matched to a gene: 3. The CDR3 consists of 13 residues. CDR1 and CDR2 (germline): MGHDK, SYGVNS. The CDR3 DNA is TGTGCCAGCCGGGGGGGGCTCTACAATGAGCAGTTCTTC. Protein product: CASRGGLYNEQFF.

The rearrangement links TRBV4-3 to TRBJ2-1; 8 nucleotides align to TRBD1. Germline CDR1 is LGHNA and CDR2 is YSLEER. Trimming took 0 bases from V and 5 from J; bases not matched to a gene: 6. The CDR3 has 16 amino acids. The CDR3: CASSQEFRGLDNEQFF. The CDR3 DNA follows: TGCGCCAGCAGCCAAGAATTCAGGGGGCTGGACAATGAGCAGTTCTTC.

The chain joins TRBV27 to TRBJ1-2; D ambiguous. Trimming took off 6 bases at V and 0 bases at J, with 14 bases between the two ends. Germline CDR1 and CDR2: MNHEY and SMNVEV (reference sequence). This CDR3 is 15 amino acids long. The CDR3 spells CASSWSRSANYGYTF. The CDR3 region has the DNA TGTGCCAGCAGCTGGTCTCGTTCGGCTAACTATGGCTACACCTTC.

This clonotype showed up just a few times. Here the CDR3 reads CASAPSFAANTGELFF. CDR3 bases: TGCGCCAGCGCTCCGAGTTTCGCCGCAAACACCGGGGAGCTGTTTTTT. This chain joins TRBV4-3 and TRBJ2-2; D gene ambiguous. This CDR3 is 16 amino acids long. Per the germline V gene, CDR1 is LGHNA and CDR2 is YSLEER. Trimming took off 8 bases at V and 2 bases at J, with 18 bases between the two ends.

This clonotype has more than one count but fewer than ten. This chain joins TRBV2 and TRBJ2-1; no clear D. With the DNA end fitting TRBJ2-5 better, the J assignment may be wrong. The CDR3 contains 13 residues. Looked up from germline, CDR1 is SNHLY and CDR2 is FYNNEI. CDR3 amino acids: CASSESRQETQYF. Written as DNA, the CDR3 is TGTGCCAGCAGTGAATCTAGACAAGAGACCCAGTACTTC.

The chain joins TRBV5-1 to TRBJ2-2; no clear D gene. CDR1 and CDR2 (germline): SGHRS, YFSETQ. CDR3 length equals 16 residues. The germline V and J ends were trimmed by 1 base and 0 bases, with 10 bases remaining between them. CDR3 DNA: TGCGCCAGCAGCTTGCTATCCCTGACGAACACCGGGGAGCTGTTTTTT. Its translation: CASSLLSLTNTGELFF.

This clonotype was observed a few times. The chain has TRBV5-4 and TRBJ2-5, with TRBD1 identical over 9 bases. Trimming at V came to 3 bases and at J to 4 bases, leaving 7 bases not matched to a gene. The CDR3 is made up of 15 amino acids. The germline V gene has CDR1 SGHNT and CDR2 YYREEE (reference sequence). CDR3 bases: TGTGCCAGCAGCTATCGGGGACAGGGTTTAGAGACCCAGTACTTC. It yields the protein CASSYRGQGLETQYF. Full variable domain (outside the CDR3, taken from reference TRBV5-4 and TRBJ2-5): ETGVTQSPTHLIKTRGQQVTLRCSSQSGHNTVSWYQQALGQGPQFIFQYYREEENGRGNFPPRFSGLQFPNYSSELNVNALELDDSALYLCASSYRGQGLETQYFGPGTRLLVL.

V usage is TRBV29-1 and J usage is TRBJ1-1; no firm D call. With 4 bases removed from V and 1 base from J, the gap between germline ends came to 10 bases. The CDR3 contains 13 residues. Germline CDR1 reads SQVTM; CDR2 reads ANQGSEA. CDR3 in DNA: TGCAGCGTTGCACCCAGGCCGAACACTGAAGCTTTCTTT. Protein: CSVAPRPNTEAFF.

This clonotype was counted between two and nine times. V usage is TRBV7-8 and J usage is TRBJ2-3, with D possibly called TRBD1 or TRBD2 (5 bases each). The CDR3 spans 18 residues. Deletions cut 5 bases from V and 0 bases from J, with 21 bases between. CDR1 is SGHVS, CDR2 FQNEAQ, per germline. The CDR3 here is CASSNPLGPRPSTDTQYF. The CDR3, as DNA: TGTGCCAGCAGCAATCCCCTGGGACCCCGACCTAGCACAGATACGCAGTATTTT.

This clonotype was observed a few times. CDR3 residues: CASSPPGPGGSNEQFF. The CDR3 DNA is TGTGCCAGCAGCCCCCCGGGCCCCGGGGGATCAAATGAGCAGTTCTTC. V gene TRBV7-9 combines with J gene TRBJ2-1; tentatively, D is TRBD2 (6 bases). Trimming shortened V by 5 bases and J by 7 bases, and 21 bases separated the two germline ends. The CDR3 is 16 residues long. Germline CDR1 is SEHNR and CDR2 is FQNEAQ (reference sequence). Using reference TRBV7-9 and TRBJ2-1 for the parts outside the CDR3, the full variable domain is DTGVSQNPRHKITKRGQNVTFRCDPISEHNRLYWYRQTLGQGPEFLTYFQNEAQLEKSRLLSDRFSAERPKGSFSTLEIQRTEQGDSAMYLCASSPPGPGGSNEQFFGPGTRLTVL.

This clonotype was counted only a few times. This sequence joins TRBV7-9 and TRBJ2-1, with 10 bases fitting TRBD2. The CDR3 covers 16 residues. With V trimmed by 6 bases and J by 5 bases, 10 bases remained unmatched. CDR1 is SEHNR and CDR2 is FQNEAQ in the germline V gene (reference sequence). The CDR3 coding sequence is TGTGCCAGCAGACATACTAGCGGGACTCGGGACAATGAGCAGTTCTTC. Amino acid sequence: CASRHTSGTRDNEQFF.

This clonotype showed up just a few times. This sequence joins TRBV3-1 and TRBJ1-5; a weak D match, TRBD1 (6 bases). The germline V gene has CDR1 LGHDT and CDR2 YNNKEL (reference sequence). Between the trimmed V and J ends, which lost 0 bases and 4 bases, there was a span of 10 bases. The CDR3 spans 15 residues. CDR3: CASSQDVGQNQPQHF. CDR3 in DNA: TGTGCCAGCAGCCAAGATGTAGGACAGAATCAGCCCCAGCATTTT.

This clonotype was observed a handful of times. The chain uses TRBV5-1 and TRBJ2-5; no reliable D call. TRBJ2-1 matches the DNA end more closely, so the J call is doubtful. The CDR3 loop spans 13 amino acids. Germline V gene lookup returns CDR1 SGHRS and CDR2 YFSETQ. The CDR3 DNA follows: TGCGCCAGCAGCCACACGGAGAACAATGAGCAGTTCTTC. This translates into CASSHTENNEQFF.

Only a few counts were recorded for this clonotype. This chain's CDR3 is CASSSNRGSTNEKLFF. The CDR3 DNA follows: TGTGCCAGCAGCTCCAACAGGGGATCAACTAATGAAAAACTGTTTTTT. This rearrangement joins TRBV7-9 to TRBJ1-4; 7 positions match TRBD1. V lost 4 bases to trimming and J lost 0 bases; unmatched junction nucleotides: 5. CDR1 and CDR2 from the germline V gene are SEHNR and FQNEAQ (reference sequence). The CDR3 loop spans 16 amino acids.